This is a list of T cell receptor beta chains from one sample in a study of blood T cell repertoires in COVID-19. Assay used: immunoSEQ multiplex PCR; TCRdb lists only in-frame clones, some missing. This sample has fewer than 700,000 clones, with approximately 88% found just once. The sequenced material came from peripheral blood. Every receptor here comes from a woman aged 45-59 years with COVID-19, enrolled during active disease. Each CDR3 is given with its conserved first and last residue. D genes are given only for firm matches. Where a row states a size, it is once, few, many or the class of an expanded clone; other rows omit it.

J | D | size | V | DNA | CDR3
TRBJ2-1 | NA | NA | TRBV6-5 | TGTGCCAGCAGTTACGAGGTGGCGGGGTACAATGAGCAGTTCTTC | CASSYEVAGYNEQFF
TRBJ2-1 | TRBD1 | NA | TRBV2 | TGTGCCAGCAGTCCGGGACAGGGAAGGGGCAATGAGCAGTTCTTC | CASSPGQGRGNEQFF
TRBJ2-7 | TRBD2 | NA | TRBV10-2 | TGCGCCAGCAGGGGAGGGAGGGAGCAGTACTTC | CASRGGREQYF
TRBJ2-2 | TRBD2 | NA | TRBV10-2 | TGCGCCAGCAGTGAGTGGGGGCGGGGGGCCGCAACGTATCCGGAGCTGTTTTTT | CASSEWGRGAATYPELFF
TRBJ1-3 | NA | NA | TRBV18 | TGTGCCAGCTCACCACAGTCGGAGGGAAACACCATATATTTT | CASSPQSEGNTIYF
TRBJ2-2 | NA | NA | TRBV9 | TGTGCCAGCAGCACAACCAGTGCCGGGGAGCTGTTTTTT | CASSTTSAGELFF
TRBJ2-3 | NA | NA | TRBV30 | TGTGCCTGGAGAACAGGGACCCACACAGATACGCAGTATTTT | CAWRTGTHTDTQYF
TRBJ2-3 | TRBD2 | NA | TRBV11-3 | TGTGCCAGCAGCGGCCCCGGACTAGCGGGGCGAGATACGCAGTATTTT | CASSGPGLAGRDTQYF
TRBJ1-5 | TRBD1 | NA | TRBV3-1/TRBV3-2 | TGTGCCAGCAGCCAGTTTCAGGGGGGCAATCAGCCCCAGCATTTT | CASSQFQGGNQPQHF
TRBJ1-2 | NA | NA | TRBV10-3 | TGTGCCATCAGTGAGCCCAACAGGGCCCCCTATGGCTACACCTTC | CAISEPNRAPYGYTF
TRBJ1-4 | NA | NA | TRBV5-1 | TGCGCCAGCAGCAGAAAAACAGGGATTAATGAAAAACTGTTTTTT | CASSRKTGINEKLFF
TRBJ2-3 | TRBD2 | NA | TRBV2 | TGTGCCAGCAGTGCTAGCGGGGGGGCCGACGGGGCAGATACGCAGTATTTT | CASSASGGADGADTQYF
TRBJ1-2 | NA | NA | TRBV6-5 | TGTGCCAGCAGGAGATTCTATGGCTACACCTTC | CASRRFYGYTF
TRBJ1-1 | TRBD1 | NA | TRBV28 | TGTGCCAGCAGCGGTGACAGGGCCGCTTTCTTT | CASSGDRAAFF
TRBJ1-1 | NA | NA | TRBV19 | TGTGCCAGTAGTACGGCCGAATCGGGGAGTGAAGCTTTCTTT | CASSTAESGSEAFF
TRBJ2-7 | TRBD1 | NA | TRBV6-5 | TGTGCCAGCAGTTCCAGGGGACAGGGGAAAGACGAGCAGTACTTC | CASSSRGQGKDEQYF
TRBJ1-1 | TRBD1 | NA | TRBV7-2 | TGTGCCAGCAGCTCCTGGGTGGGACAGGGGTGGAACGCTTTCTTT | CASSSWVGQGWNAFF
TRBJ2-2 | TRBD1 | NA | TRBV29-1 | TGCAGCGTAGCACAGGGGGCCGGGGAGCTGTTTTTT | CSVAQGAGELFF
TRBJ2-7 | TRBD2 | NA | TRBV6-5 | TGTGCCAGCAGTTACTCGCGGGGGAGCTCCTACGAGCAGTACTTC | CASSYSRGSSYEQYF
TRBJ1-1 | NA | NA | TRBV7-8 | TGTGCCAGCAGCTTGGGACACCTCAACACTGAAGCTTTCTTT | CASSLGHLNTEAFF
TRBJ2-3 | TRBD1 | NA | TRBV6-5 | TGTGCCAGCAGTCTACAGGGGTCTAGCACAGATACGCAGTATTTT | CASSLQGSSTDTQYF
TRBJ2-1 | TRBD2 | NA | TRBV24-1 | TGTGCCACCAGTGATCGACTAGCGGGGGGTGGCAATGAGCAGTTCTTC | CATSDRLAGGGNEQFF
TRBJ2-7 | TRBD1 | once | TRBV18 | TGTGCCAGCTCACCAGGGCTGGACAGGCCCTACGAGCAGTACTTC | CASSPGLDRPYEQYF
TRBJ1-2 | NA | NA | TRBV30 | TGTGCCTGGGGGAAGAGGACGGGAGGCTACACCTTC | CAWGKRTGGYTF
TRBJ2-3 | NA | NA | TRBV6-5 | TGTGCCAGCAGGCTAGGGGGGGGGCCCCCGGATACGCAGTATTTT | CASRLGGGPPDTQYF
TRBJ2-7 | NA | NA | TRBV30 | TGTGCCTGGAGTTCAGAGGACATCTCCTACGAGCAGTACTTC | CAWSSEDISYEQYF
TRBJ2-1 | TRBD2 | NA | TRBV2 | TGTGCCAGCAGTGCCGGACTTGGCGGGGGGCGGAATGAGCAGTTCTTC | CASSAGLGGGRNEQFF
TRBJ2-3 | TRBD2 | NA | TRBV6-1 | TGTGCCAGCAGTGAAGTTAGCGGGGGGGCCGGCGATACGCAGTATTTT | CASSEVSGGAGDTQYF
TRBJ2-7 | TRBD1 | NA | TRBV6-5 | TGTGCCAGCACTGGGACAGGGCGGGAGCAGTACTTC | CASTGTGREQYF
TRBJ2-1 | NA | NA | TRBV4-2 | TGTGCCAGCAGCCAAGATAGGGGGGGCGGAACCGCAACCTACAATGAGCAGTTCTTC | CASSQDRGGGTATYNEQFF
TRBJ1-2 | NA | NA | TRBV7-9 | TGTGCCAGCAACACAGTGGGGGGACTGGGAAATGGCTACACCTTC | CASNTVGGLGNGYTF
TRBJ2-5 | TRBD2 | NA | TRBV11-2 | TGTGCCAGCAGCTTGGAGCGGGGGGGCGTAGAGACCCAGTACTTC | CASSLERGGVETQYF
TRBJ2-7 | TRBD2 | NA | TRBV5-4 | TGTGCCAGCAGCTTGAGCGGGGGGGTATCCTACGAGCAGTACTTC | CASSLSGGVSYEQYF
TRBJ1-6 | NA | few | TRBV30 | TGTGCCTGGAAGGCCGGGGTTTCGATACAACTACTAAATTCACCCCTCCACTTT | CAWKAGVSIQLLNSPLHF
TRBJ1-5 | NA | NA | TRBV28 | TGTGCCAGCAGTTTACTAAATCAGCCCCAGCATTTT | CASSLLNQPQHF
TRBJ2-7 | NA | NA | TRBV30 | TGTGCCTGGAGTGTACTGGTACAGCCAGACGAGCAGTACTTC | CAWSVLVQPDEQYF
TRBJ1-5 | NA | NA | TRBV2 | TGTGCCAGCAGCTCGAGTCCTACAGGGCAGCAGCCCCAGCATTTT | CASSSSPTGQQPQHF
TRBJ2-7 | TRBD2 | NA | TRBV6-5 | TGTGCCAGCAGTAGACTAGCGGGGTCCTCCTACGAGCAGTACTTC | CASSRLAGSSYEQYF
TRBJ2-6 | NA | NA | TRBV7-3 | TGTGCCAGCAGCCGATACGGGGGCTCTGGGGCCAACGTCCTGACTTTC | CASSRYGGSGANVLTF
TRBJ1-2 | NA | NA | TRBV6-1 | TGTGCCAGCAGTGAGAGGGTCTATGGCTACACCTTC | CASSERVYGYTF
TRBJ2-4 | NA | NA | TRBV5-1 | TGCGCCAGCAGCTCTAGACAGTCAAACATTCAGTACTTC | CASSSRQSNIQYF
TRBJ1-2 | NA | NA | TRBV11-2 | TGTGCCAGCAGCGAGGAACCACCCCAAGGCTACACCTTC | CASSEEPPQGYTF
TRBJ1-2 | NA | NA | TRBV11-1 | TGTGCCAGCAGCCCCGGGGGGAGCTATGGCTACACCTTC | CASSPGGSYGYTF
TRBJ2-3 | NA | NA | TRBV6-4 | TGTGCCAGCAGTATATCGGGGATTTTGGCAGATACGCAGTATTTT | CASSISGILADTQYF
TRBJ1-2 | TRBD1 | NA | TRBV18 | TGTGCCAGCTCACCAACAGGGGGCCTCGAAATTGGCGGCTACACCTTC | CASSPTGGLEIGGYTF
TRBJ2-3 | NA | NA | TRBV6-2/TRBV6-3 | TGTGCCAGCAGTTACTCTAGCGCAAGGTATTCAGATACGCAGTATTTT | CASSYSSARYSDTQYF
TRBJ1-5 | NA | NA | TRBV18 | TGTGCCAGCTCACCGGGGAGAAATCAGCCCCAGCATTTT | CASSPGRNQPQHF
TRBJ2-1 | NA | NA | TRBV14 | TGTGCCAGCAGCCCCAATGGCGGCGGAAGCAATGAGCAGTTCTTC | CASSPNGGGSNEQFF
TRBJ2-7 | TRBD2 | NA | TRBV6-1 | TGTGCCAGCAGTGGCTACTCTAGCGGAGGCCTTCACGAGCAGTACTTC | CASSGYSSGGLHEQYF
TRBJ2-1 | TRBD1 | NA | TRBV29-1 | TGCAGCGTTCTACAGGGGGCGGATGAGCAGTTCTTC | CSVLQGADEQFF
TRBJ2-1 | NA | NA | TRBV2 | TGTGCCAGCCCAGGGGAGGGGAGGAATGAGCAGTTCTTC | CASPGEGRNEQFF
TRBJ1-5 | NA | NA | TRBV2 | TGTGCCAGCCGACGGACAGAGGATCAGCCCCAGCATTTT | CASRRTEDQPQHF
TRBJ1-6 | NA | NA | TRBV7-9 | TGTGCCAGCAGCTTTGGGGAGAATTCACCCCTCCACTTT | CASSFGENSPLHF
TRBJ1-6 | NA | NA | TRBV9 | TGTGCCAGCAGCTTGAGTTCGGGGGGCGGAGGGTCTGCTCTTTCACCCCTCCACTTT | CASSLSSGGGGSALSPLHF
TRBJ2-6 | NA | NA | TRBV7-7 | TGTGCCAGCAGCCCAGGCTCTGGGGCCAACGTCCTGACTTTC | CASSPGSGANVLTF
TRBJ2-7 | TRBD1 | once | TRBV4-2 | TGTGCCAGCAGCCAAGGGACTGGGACAGCAGCCTACGAGCAGTACTTC | CASSQGTGTAAYEQYF
TRBJ2-3 | NA | NA | TRBV20-1 | TGCAGTGCTATCTACACAGATACGCAGTATTTT | CSAIYTDTQYF
TRBJ1-4 | NA | NA | TRBV20-1 | TGCAGTGCTAGTAAAGAGGGGGCAACTAATGAAAAACTGTTTTTT | CSASKEGATNEKLFF
TRBJ2-5 | NA | NA | TRBV7-9 | TGTGCCAGCAGCCCCCGGGAGACCCAGTACTTC | CASSPRETQYF
TRBJ1-2 | TRBD1 | NA | TRBV6-5 | TGTGCCAGCATACCCCGGGACAGGGGGCTCTATGGCTACACCTTC | CASIPRDRGLYGYTF